This T cell receptor beta chain originates from a study of shared clonotypes between healthy human individuals. A word on this clone: Its antigen is still unknown.

The CDR3 spans 13 residues. The germline CDR1 and CDR2 sequences are MDHEN and SYDVKM. Trimming took off 5 bases at V and 2 bases at J, with 10 bases between the two ends. Study findings and constraints: For naive CD4 cells, approximately 4.8% of clonotypes were shared across several donors.

The data were produced by immunoSEQ multiplex PCR, yet TCRdb's version contains in-frame clones alone and is incomplete. This table holds roughly 2.2 million clones, about nine tenths found once. This receptor was obtained from a man aged 18 to 30 in good health. Some clones in this sample may be carry-over from other donors' samples. V is TRBV28 and J is TRBJ2-7; D gene uncertain. The specimen was naive CD4+ T cells from PBMCs. As for subset: CD45RA+ positively selected. This chain's CDR3 is CASSPLSPYEQYF. The DNA of the CDR3 is TGTGCCAGCAGTCCACTGAGCCCCTACGAGCAGTACTTC.